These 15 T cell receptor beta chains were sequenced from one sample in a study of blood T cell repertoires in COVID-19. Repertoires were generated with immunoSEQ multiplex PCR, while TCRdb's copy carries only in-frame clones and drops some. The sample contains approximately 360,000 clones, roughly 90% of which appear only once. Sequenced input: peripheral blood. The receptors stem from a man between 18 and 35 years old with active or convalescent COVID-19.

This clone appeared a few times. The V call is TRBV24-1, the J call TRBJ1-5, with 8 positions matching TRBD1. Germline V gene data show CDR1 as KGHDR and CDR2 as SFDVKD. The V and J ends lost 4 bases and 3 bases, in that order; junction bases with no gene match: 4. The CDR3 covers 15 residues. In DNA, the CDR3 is TGTGCCACCAGTGACCAGACAGGGGTCAATCAGCCCCAGCATTTT. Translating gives CATSDQTGVNQPQHF.

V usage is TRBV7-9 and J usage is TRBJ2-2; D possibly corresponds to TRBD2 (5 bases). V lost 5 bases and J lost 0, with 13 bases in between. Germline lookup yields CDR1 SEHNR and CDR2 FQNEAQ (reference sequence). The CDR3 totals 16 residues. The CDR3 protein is CASSGGLGTNTGELFF. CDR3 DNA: TGTGCCAGCAGCGGAGGACTGGGTACGAACACCGGGGAGCTGTTTTTT.

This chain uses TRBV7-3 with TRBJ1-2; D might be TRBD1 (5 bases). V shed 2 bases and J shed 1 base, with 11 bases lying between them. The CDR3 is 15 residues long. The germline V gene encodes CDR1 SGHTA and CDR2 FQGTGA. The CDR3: CASSLGQGNNYGYTF. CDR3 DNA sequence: TGTGCCAGCAGCTTAGGCCAGGGAAATAACTATGGCTACACCTTC.

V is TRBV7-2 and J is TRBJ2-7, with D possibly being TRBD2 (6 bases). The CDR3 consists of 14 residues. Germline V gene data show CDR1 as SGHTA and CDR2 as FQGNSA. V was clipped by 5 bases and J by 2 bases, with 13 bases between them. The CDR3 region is CASSVYSGAYEQYF. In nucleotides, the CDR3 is TGTGCCAGCAGCGTGTATAGCGGCGCCTACGAGCAGTACTTC.

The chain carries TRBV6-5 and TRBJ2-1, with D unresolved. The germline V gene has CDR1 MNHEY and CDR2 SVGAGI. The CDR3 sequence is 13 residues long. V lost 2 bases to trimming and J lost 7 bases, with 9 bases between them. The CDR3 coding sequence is TGTGCCAGCAGTTACATCTATAAAAATGAGCAGTTCTTC. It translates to CASSYIYKNEQFF.

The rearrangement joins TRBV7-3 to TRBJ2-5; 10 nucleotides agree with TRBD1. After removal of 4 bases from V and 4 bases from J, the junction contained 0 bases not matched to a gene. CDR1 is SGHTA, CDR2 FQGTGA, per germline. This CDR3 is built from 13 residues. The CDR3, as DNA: TGTGCCAGCAGCTGGACAGGGGGAGAGACCCAGTACTTC. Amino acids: CASSWTGGETQYF.

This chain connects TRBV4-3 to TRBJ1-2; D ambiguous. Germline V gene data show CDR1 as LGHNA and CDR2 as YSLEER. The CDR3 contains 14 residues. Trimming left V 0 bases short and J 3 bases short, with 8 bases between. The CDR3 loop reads CASSQEGRHYGYTF. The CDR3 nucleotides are TGCGCCAGCAGCCAAGAGGGCCGCCACTATGGCTACACCTTC.

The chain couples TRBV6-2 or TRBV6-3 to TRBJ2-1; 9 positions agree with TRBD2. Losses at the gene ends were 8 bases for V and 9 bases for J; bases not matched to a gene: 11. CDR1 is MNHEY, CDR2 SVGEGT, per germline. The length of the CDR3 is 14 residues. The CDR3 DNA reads TGTGCCAGCCGCCCAGGGGGACTAGCTGGTGAGCAGTTCTTC. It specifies CASRPGGLAGEQFF.

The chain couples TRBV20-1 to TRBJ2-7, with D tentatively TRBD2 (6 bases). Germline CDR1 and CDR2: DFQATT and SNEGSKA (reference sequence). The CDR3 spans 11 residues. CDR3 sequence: CSGGLDYEQYF. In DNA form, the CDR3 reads TGCAGCGGAGGGTTAGACTACGAGCAGTACTTC.

CDR3 nucleotides: TGTGCCAGCAGTTCGGCGGGACAGGATAATTCACCCCTCCACTTT. This gives the protein CASSSAGQDNSPLHF. V usage is TRBV28 and J usage is TRBJ1-6, with 8 bases that match TRBD1. The CDR3 runs to 15 residues. Unmatched junction bases numbered 4, after V lost 4 bases and J lost 5 bases. Germline values: CDR1 MDHEN, CDR2 SYDVKM.

This chain's CDR3 is CASTPPSGELFF. The CDR3 DNA reads TGCGCCAGCACCCCTCCCTCCGGGGAGCTGTTTTTT. This rearrangement joins TRBV5-1 to TRBJ2-2, with D uncertain. With 6 bases removed from V and 6 bases from J, the gap between germline ends came to 9 bases. The germline V gene has CDR1 SGHRS and CDR2 YFSETQ. The CDR3 covers 12 residues. Looking up the rest from reference TRBV5-1 and TRBJ2-2 gives the full variable domain: KAGVTQTPRYLIKTRGQQVTLSCSPISGHRSVSWYQQTPGQGLQFLFEYFSETQRNKGNFPGRFSGRQFSNSRSEMNVSTLELGDSALYLCASTPPSGELFFGEGSRLTVL.

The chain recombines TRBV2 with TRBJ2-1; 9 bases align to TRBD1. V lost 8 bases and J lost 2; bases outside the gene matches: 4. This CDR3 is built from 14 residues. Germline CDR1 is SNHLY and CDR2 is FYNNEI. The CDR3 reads CASVDRGTYNEQFF. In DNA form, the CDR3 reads TGTGCCAGCGTAGACAGGGGGACCTACAATGAGCAGTTCTTC.

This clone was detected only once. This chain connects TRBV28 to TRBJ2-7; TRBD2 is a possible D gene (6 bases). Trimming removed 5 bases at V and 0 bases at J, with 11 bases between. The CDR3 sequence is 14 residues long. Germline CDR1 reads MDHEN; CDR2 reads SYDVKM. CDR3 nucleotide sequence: TGTGCCAGCAGTCAGCCGGGACTCTCCTACGAGCAGTACTTC. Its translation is CASSQPGLSYEQYF.

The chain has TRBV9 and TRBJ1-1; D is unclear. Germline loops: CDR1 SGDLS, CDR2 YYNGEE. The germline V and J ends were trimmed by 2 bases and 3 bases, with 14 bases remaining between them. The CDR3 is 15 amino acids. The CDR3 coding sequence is TGTGCCAGCAGCGTCCGTTCCCAGGCCTACACTGAAGCTTTCTTT. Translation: CASSVRSQAYTEAFF.

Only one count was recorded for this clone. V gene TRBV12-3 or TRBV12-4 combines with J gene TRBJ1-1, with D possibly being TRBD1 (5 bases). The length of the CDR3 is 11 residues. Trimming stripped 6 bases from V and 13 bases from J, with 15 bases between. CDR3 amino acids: CASSPGHEDFF. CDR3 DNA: TGTGCCAGCAGCCCAGGGCACGAGGATTTCTTT.